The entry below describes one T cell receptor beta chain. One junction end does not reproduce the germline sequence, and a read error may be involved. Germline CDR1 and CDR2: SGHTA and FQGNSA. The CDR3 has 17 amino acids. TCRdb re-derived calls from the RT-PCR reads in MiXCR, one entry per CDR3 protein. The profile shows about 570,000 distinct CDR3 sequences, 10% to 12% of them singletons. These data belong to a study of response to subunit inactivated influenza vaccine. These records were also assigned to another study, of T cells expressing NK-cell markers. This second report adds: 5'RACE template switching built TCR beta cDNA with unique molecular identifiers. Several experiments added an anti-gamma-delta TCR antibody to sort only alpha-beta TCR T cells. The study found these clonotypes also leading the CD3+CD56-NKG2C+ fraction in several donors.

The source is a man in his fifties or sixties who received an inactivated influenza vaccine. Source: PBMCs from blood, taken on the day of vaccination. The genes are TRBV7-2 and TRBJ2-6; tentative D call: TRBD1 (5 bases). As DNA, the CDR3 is TGTGCCAGGAGCTCGGACCCAAGGGGCTCTGGGGCCAACGTCCTGACTTTC. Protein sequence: CARSSDPRGSGANVLTF.